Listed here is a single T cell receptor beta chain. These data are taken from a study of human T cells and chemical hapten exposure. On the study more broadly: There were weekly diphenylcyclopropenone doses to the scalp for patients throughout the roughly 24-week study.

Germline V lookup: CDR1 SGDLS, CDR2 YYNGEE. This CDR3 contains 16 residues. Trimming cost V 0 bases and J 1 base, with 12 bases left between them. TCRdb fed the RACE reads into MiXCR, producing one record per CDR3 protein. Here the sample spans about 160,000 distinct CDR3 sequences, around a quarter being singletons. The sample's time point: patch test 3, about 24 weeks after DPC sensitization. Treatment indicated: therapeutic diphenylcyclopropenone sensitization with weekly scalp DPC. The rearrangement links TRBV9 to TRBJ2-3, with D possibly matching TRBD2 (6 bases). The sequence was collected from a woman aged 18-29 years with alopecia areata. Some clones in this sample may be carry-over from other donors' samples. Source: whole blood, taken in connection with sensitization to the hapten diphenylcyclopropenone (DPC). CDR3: CASSVGVSGGTDTQYF. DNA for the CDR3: TGTGCCAGCAGCGTAGGAGTTAGCGGAGGCACAGATACGCAGTATTTT. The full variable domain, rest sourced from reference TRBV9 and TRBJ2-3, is DSGVTQTPKHLITATGQRVTLRCSPRSGDLSVYWYQQSLDQGLQFLIQYYNGEERAKGNILERFSAQQFPDLHSELNLSSLELGDSALYFCASSVGVSGGTDTQYFGPGTRLTVL.